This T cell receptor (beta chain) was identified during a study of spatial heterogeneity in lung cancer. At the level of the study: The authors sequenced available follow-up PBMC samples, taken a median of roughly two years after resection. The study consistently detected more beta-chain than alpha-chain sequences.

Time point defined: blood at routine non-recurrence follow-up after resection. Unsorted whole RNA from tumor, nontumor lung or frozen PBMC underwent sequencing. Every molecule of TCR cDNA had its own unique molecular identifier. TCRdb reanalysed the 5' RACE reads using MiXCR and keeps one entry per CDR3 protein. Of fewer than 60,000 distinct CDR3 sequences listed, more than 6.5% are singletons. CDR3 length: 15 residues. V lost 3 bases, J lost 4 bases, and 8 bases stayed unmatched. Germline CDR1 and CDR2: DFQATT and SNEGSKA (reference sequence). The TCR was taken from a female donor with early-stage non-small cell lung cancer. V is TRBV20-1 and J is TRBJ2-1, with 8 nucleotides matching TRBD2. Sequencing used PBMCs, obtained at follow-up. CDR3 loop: CSARSVSGGYNEQFF. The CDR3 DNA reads TGCAGTGCTAGGTCTGTGAGCGGGGGATACAATGAGCAGTTCTTC.